The source of this TCR beta chain is a study of long-term antiretroviral therapy in people with HIV. This CDR3 is built from 15 residues. Germline V gene lookup returns CDR1 SEHNR and CDR2 FQNEAQ (reference sequence). The V gene end was trimmed by 4 bases and the J gene end by 4 bases; junction bases not matched to a gene: 7. An immunoSEQ assay, version v3.0, was performed at survey level. Generated by immunoSEQ multiplex PCR, the TCRdb table keeps only in-frame clones and is missing some. The table has about 29,000 clones, roughly 96% seen once; the top ten hold about 8%. This clonotype originated in a man aged 25-45 years with HIV. The J gene is TRBJ2-1, the V gene TRBV7-9, with 7 bases lining up with TRBD1. The sequenced sample was unsorted PBMCs, obtained 5.3 years after starting antiretroviral therapy. CDR3 protein: CASSSQGNFYNEQFF. In DNA, the CDR3 is TGTGCCAGCAGCTCACAGGGGAACTTTTACAATGAGCAGTTCTTC.